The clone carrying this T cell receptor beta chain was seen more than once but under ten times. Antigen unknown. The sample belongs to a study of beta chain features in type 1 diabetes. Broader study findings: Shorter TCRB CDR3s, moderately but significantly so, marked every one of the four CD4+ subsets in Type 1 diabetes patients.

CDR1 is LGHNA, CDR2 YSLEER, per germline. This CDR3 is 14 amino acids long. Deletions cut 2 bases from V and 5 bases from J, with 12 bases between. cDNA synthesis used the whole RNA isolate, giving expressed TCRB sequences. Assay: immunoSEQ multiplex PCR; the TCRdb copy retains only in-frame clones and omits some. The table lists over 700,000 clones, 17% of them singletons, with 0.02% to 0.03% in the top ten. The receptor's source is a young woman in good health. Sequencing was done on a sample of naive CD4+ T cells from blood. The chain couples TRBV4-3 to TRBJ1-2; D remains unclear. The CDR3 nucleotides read TGCGCCAGCAGCCAACAAAGGCCTGATTATGGCTACACCTTC. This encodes CASSQQRPDYGYTF.